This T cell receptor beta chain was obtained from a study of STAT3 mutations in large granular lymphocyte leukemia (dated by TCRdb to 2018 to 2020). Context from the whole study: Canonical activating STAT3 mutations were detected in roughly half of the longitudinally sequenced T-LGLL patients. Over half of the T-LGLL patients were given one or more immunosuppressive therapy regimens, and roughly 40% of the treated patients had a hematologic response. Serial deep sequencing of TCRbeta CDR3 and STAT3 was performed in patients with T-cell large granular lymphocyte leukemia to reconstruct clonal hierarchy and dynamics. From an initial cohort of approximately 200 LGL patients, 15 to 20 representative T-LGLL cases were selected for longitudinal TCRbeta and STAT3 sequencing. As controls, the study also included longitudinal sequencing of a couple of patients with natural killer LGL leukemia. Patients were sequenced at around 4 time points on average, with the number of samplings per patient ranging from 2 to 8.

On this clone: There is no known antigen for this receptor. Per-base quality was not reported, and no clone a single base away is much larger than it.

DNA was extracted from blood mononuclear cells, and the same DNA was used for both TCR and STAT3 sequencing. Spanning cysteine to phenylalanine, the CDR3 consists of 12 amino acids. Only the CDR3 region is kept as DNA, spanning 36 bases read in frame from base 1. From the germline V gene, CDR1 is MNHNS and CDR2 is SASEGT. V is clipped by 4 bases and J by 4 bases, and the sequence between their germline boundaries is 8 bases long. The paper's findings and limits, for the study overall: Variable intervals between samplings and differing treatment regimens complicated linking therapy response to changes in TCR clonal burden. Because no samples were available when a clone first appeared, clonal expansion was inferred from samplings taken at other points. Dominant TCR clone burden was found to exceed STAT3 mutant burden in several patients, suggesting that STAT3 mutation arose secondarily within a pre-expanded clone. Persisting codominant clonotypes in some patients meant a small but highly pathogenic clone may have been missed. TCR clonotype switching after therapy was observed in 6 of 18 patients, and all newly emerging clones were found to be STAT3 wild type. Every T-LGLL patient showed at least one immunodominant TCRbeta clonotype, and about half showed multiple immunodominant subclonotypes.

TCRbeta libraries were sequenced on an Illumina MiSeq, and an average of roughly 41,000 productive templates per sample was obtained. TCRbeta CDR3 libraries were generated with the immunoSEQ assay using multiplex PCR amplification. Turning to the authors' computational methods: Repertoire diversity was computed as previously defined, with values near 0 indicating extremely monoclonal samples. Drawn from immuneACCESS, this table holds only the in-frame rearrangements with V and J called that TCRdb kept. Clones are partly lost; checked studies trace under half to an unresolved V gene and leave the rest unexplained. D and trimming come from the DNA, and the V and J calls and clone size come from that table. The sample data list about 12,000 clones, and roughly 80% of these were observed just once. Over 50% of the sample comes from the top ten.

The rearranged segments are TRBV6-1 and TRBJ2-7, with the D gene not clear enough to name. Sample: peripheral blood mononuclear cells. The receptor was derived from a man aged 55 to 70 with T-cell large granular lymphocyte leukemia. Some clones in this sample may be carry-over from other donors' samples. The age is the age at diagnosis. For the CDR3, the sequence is CASSGPPYEQYF. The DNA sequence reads TGTGCCAGCAGTGGACCCCCATACGAGCAGTACTTC.